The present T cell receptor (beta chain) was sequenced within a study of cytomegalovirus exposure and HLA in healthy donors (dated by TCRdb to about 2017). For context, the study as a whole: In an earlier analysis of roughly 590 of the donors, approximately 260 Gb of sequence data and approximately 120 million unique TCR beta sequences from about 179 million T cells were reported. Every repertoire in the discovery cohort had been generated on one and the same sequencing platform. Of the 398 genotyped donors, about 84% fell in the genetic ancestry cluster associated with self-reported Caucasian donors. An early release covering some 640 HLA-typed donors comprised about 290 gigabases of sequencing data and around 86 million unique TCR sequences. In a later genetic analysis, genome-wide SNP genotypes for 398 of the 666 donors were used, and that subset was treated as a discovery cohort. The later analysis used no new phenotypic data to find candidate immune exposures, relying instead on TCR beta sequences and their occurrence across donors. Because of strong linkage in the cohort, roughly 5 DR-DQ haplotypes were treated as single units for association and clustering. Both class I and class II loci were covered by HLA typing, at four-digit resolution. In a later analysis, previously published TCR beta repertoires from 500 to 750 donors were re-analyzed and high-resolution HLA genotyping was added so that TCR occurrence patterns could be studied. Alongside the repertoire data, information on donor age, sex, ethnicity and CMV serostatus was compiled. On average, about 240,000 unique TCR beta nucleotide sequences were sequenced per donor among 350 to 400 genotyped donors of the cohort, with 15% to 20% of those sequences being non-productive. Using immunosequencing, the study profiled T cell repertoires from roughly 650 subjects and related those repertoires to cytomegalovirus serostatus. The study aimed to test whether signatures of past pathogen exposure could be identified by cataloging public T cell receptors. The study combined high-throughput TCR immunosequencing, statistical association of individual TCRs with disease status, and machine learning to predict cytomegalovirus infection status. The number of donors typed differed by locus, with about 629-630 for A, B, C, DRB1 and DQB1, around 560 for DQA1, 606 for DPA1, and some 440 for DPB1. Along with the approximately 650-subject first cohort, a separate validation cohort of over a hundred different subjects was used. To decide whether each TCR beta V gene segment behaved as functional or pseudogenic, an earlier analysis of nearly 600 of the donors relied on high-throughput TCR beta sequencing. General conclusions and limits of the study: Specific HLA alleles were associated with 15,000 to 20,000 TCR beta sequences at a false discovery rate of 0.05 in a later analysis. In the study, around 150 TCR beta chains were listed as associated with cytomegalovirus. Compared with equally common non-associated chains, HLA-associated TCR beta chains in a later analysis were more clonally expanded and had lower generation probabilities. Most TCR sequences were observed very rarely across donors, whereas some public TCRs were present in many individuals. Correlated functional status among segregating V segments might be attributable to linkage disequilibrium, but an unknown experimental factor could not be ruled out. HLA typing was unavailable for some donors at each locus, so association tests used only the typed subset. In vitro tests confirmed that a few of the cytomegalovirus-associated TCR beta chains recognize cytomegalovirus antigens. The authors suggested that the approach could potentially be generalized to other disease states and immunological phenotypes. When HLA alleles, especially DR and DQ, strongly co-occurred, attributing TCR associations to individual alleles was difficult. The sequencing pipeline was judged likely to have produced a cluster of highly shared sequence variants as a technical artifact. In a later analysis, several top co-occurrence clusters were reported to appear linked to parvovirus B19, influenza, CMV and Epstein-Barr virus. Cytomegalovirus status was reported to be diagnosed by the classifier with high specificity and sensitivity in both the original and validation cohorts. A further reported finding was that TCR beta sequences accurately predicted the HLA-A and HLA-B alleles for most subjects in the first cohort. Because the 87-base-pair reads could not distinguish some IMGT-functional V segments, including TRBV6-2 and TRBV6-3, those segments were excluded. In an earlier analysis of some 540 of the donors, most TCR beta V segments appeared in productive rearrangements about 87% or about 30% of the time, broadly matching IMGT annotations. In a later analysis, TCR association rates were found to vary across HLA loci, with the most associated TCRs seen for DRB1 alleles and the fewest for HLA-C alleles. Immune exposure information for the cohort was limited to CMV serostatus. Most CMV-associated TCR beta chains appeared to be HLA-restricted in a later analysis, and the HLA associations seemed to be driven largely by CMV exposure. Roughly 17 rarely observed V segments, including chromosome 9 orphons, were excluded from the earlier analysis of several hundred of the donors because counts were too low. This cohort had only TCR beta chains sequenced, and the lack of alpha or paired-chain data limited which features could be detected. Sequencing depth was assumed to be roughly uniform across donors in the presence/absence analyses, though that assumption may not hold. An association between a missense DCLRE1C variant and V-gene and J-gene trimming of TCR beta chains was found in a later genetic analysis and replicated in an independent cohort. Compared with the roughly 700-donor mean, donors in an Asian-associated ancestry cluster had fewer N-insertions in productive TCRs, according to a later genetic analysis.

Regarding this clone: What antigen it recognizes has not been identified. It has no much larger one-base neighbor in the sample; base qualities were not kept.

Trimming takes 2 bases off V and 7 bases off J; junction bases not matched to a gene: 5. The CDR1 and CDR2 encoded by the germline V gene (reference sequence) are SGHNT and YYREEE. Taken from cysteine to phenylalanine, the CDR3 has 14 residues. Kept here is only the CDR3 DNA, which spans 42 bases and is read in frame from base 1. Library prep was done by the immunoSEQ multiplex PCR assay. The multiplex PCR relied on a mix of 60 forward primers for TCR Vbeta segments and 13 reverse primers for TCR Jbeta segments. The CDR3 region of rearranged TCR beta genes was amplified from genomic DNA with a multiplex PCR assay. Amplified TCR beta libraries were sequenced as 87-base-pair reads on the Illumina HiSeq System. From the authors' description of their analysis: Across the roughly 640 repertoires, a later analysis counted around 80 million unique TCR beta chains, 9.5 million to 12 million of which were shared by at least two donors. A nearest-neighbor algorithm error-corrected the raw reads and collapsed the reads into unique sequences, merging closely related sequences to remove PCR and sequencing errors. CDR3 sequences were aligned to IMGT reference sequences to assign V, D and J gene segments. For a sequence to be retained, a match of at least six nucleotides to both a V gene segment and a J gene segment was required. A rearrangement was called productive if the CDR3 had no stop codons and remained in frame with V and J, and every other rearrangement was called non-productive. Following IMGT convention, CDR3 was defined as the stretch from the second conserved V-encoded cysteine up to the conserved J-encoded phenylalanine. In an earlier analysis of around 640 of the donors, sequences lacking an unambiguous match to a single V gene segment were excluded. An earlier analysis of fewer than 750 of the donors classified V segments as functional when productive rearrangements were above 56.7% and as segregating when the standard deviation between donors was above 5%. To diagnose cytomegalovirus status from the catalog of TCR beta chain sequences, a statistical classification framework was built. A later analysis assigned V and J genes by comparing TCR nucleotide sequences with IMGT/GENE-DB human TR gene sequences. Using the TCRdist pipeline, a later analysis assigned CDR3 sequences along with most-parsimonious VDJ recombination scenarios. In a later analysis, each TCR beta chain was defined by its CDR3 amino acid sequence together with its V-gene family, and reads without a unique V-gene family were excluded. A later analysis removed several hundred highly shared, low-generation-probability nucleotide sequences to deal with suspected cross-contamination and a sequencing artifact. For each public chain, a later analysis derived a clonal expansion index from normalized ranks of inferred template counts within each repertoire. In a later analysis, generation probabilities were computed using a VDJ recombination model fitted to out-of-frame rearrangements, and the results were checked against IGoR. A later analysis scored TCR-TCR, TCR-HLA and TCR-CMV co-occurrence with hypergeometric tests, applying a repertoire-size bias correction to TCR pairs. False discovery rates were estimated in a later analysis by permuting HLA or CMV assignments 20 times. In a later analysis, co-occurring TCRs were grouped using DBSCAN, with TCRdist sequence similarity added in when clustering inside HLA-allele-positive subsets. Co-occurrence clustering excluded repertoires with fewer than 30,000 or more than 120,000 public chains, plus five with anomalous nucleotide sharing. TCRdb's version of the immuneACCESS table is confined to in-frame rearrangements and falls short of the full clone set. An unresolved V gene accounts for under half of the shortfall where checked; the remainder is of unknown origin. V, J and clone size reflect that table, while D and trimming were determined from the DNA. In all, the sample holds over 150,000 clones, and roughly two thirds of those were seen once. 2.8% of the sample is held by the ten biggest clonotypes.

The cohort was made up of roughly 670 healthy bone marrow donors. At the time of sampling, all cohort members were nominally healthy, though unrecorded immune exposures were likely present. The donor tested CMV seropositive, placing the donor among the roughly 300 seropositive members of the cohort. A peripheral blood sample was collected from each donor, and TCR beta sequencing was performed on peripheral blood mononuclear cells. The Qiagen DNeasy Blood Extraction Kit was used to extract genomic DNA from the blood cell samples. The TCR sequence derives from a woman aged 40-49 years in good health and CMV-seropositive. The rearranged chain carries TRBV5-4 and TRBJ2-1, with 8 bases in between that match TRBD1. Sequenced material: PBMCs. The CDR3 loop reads CASSFQGAENEQFF. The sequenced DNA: TGTGCCAGCAGCTTCCAGGGGGCGGAAAATGAGCAGTTCTTC.